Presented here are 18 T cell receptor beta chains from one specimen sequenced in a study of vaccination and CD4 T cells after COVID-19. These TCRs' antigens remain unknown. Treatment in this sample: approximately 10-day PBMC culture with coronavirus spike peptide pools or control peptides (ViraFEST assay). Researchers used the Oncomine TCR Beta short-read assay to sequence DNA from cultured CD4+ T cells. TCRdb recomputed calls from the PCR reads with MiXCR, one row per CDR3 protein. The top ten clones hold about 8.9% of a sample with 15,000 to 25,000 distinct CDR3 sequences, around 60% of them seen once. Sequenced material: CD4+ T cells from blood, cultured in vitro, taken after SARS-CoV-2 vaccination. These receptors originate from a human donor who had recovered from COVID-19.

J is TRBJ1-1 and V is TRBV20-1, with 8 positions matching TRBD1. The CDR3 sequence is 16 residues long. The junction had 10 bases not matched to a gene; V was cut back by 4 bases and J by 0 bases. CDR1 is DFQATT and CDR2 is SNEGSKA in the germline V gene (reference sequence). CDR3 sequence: CSATLGQVIMNTEAFF. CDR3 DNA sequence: TGCAGTGCTACTTTGGGACAGGTTATTATGAACACTGAAGCTTTCTTT.

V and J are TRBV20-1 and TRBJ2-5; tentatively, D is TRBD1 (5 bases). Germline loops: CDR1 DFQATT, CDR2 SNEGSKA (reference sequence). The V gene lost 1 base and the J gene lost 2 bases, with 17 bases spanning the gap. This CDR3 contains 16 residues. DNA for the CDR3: TGCAGTGCTAGAGGTTTCCACAGGTTGGGACAAGAGACCCAGTACTTC. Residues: CSARGFHRLGQETQYF.

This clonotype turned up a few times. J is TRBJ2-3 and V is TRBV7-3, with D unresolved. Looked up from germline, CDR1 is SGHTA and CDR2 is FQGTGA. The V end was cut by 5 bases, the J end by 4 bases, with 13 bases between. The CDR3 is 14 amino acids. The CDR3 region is CASSAAPNSDTQYF. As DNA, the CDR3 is TGTGCCAGCAGCGCCGCCCCAAATTCAGATACGCAGTATTTT.

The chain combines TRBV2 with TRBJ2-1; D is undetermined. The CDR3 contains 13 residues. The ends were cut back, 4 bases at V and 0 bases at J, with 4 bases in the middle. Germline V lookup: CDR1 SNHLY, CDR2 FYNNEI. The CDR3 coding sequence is TGTGCCAGCAGTGCGATCTCCTACAATGAGCAGTTCTTC. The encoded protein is CASSAISYNEQFF.

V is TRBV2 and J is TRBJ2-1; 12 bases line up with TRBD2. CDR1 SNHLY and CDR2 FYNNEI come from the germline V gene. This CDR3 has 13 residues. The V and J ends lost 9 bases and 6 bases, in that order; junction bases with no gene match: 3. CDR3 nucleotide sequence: TGTGCCAGGAGGACTAGCGGGGTCAATGAGCAGTTCTTC. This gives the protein CARRTSGVNEQFF.

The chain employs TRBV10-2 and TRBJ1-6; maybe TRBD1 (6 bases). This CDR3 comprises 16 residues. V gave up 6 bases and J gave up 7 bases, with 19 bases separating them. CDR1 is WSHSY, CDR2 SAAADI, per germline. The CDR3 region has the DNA TGCGCCAGCAGCTTTTCTTCCAGGGGCCTCAATTCACCCCTCCACTTT. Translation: CASSFSSRGLNSPLHF.

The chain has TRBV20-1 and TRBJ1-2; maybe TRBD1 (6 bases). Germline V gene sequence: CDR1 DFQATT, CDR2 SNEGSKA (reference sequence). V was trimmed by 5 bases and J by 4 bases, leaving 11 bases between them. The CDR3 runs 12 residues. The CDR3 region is CSALQGLYGYTF. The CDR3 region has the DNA TGCAGTGCTCTTCAGGGGCTCTATGGCTACACCTTC.

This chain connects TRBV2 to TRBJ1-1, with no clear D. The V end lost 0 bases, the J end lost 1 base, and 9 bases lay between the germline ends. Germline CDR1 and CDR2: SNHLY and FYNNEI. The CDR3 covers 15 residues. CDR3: CASSEARQTNTEAFF. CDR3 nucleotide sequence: TGTGCCAGCAGTGAAGCTCGGCAGACGAACACTGAAGCTTTCTTT.

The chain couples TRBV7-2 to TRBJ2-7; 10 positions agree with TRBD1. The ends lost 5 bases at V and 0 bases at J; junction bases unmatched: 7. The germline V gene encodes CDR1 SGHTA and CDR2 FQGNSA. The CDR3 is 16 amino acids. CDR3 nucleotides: TGTGCCAGCAGCCTTTCACGGACAGGGGGCTCCTACGAGCAGTACTTC. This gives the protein CASSLSRTGGSYEQYF.

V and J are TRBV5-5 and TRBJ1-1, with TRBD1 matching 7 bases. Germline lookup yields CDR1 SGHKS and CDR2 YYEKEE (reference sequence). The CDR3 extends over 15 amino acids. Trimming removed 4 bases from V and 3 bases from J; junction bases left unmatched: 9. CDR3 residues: CASSKDRLGYTEAFF. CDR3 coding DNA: TGTGCCAGCAGCAAGGACAGGCTGGGGTACACTGAAGCTTTCTTT.

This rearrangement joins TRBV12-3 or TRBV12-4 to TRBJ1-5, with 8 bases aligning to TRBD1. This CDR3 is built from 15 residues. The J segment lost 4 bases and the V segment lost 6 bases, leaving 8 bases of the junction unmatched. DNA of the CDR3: TGTGCCAGCAGCCCCGGACAGGGAATTAATCAGCCCCAGCATTTT. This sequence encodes CASSPGQGINQPQHF.

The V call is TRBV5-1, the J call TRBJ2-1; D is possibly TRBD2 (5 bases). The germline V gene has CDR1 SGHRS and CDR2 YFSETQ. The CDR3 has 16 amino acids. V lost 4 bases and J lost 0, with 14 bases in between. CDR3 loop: CASSLARRSSYNEQFF. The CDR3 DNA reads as TGCGCCAGCAGCCTCGCGCGGAGGAGCTCCTACAATGAGCAGTTCTTC.

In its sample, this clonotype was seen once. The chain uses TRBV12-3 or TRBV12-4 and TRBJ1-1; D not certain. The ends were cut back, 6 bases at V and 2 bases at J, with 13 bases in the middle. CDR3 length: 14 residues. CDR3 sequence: CASRRPGPNTEAFF. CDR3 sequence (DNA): TGTGCCAGCAGGCGTCCCGGCCCTAACACTGAAGCTTTCTTT.

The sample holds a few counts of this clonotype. This CDR3 is CAISEGGALGDPNTEAFF. The CDR3 DNA is TGTGCCATCAGTGAGGGGGGGGCTTTGGGGGACCCGAACACTGAAGCTTTCTTT. The chain joins TRBV10-3 to TRBJ1-1, with TRBD1 as a possible D gene (6 bases). Germline CDR1 reads ENHRY; CDR2 reads SYGVKD. Deletions cut 2 bases from V and 1 base from J, with 20 bases between. This CDR3 is built from 18 residues.

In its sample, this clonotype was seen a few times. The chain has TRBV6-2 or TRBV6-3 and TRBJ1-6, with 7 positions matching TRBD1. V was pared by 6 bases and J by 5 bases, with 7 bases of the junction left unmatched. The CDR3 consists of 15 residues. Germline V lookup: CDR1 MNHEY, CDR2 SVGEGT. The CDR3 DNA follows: TGTGCCAGCAGCCGGGGGACAGCTGATAATTCACCCCTCCACTTT. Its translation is CASSRGTADNSPLHF.

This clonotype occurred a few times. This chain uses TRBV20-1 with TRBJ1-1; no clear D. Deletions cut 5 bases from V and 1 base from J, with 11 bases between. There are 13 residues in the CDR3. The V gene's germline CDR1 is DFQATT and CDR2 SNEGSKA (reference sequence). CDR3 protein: CSAQDMGNTEAFF. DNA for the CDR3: TGCAGTGCTCAAGATATGGGGAACACTGAAGCTTTCTTT.

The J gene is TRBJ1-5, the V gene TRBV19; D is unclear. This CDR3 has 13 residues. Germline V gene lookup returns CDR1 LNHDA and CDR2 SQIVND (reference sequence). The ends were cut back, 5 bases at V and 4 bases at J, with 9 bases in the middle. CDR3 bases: TGTGCCAGTAGTGCCGACCGTAATCAGCCCCAGCATTTT. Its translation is CASSADRNQPQHF. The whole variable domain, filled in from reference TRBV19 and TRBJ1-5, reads DGGITQSPKYLFRKEGQNVTLSCEQNLNHDAMYWYRQDPGQGLRLIYYSQIVNDFQKGDIAEGYSVSREKKESFPLTVTSAQKNPTAFYLCASSADRNQPQHFGDGTRLSIL.

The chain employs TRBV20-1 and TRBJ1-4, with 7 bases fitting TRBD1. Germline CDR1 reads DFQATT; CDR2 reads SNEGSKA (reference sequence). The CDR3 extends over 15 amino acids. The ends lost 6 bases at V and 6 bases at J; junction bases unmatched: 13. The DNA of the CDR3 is TGCAGTGCGGCAAGAGGCAGGGGGGCTTATGAAAAACTGTTTTTT. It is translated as CSAARGRGAYEKLFF.